The 11 T cell receptor beta chains given below trace back to one sample, sequenced in a study of T cells in Graves' hyperthyroidism and ophthalmopathy. There were TCR beta CDR3 regions amplified from RNA transcripts. RT-PCR in the first round (using the HTBI primer set) targeted the TCR CDR3. TCRdb redid the calling of the multiplex PCR reads with MiXCR, one entry per CDR3 protein. The table shows about 460,000 distinct CDR3 sequences, with 22% occurring only once. The material sequenced was blood. These receptors all stem from a woman in her 70s with Graves' ophthalmopathy.

J is TRBJ2-7 and V is TRBV3-1, with TRBD1 matching 10 bases. From germline, CDR1 is LGHDT and CDR2 YNNKEL (reference sequence). The CDR3 is made up of 15 amino acids. With 0 bases clipped from V and 7 bases from J, the junction kept 6 bases outside the gene matches. The CDR3 DNA sequence: TGTGCCAGCAGCCAAGATCTTGACAGGGGGCGGGAGCAGTACTTC. This translates into CASSQDLDRGREQYF.

This clonotype was recorded only once. This may arise from a read error, as a much more abundant clone is one base away. The V call is TRBV28, the J call TRBJ1-2; D perhaps matches TRBD1 (5 bases). This CDR3 is built from 14 residues. From germline, CDR1 is MDHEN and CDR2 SYDVKM. CDR3 residues: CASSLTEINYGCTF. CDR3 nucleotides: TGTGCCAGCAGTTTGACAGAAATTAACTATGGCTGCACCTTC.

V usage is TRBV19 and J usage is TRBJ2-1; D unresolved. The CDR3 extends over 14 amino acids. V dropped 3 bases and J dropped 4 bases, with 10 bases sitting between them. Germline loops: CDR1 LNHDA, CDR2 SQIVND (reference sequence). This CDR3 is CASSMSVRYNEQFF. CDR3 coding DNA: TGTGCCAGTAGTATGTCGGTGAGGTACAATGAGCAGTTCTTC.

This clonotype was picked up a small number of times. The genes are TRBV6-5 and TRBJ1-2; D is perhaps TRBD1 (5 bases). Between the trimmed V and J ends, which lost 4 bases and 2 bases, there was a span of 29 bases. The CDR3 extends over 20 amino acids. Germline V gene lookup returns CDR1 MNHEY and CDR2 SVGAGI. CDR3 amino acids: CASSSTRTRRTGTLNYGYTF. CDR3 in DNA: TGTGCCAGCAGTTCAACCCGAACTCGCCGCACCGGGACGCTCAACTATGGCTACACCTTC.

This clonotype was counted ten times or more. The V gene is TRBV7-2, the J gene TRBJ2-7; 9 nucleotides match TRBD1. Germline V CDR1 and CDR2: SGHTA, FQGNSA. The CDR3 covers 15 residues. V was pared by 7 bases and J by 2 bases, with 9 bases of the junction left unmatched. The CDR3 protein is CASTPRDRATYEQYF. The CDR3 nucleotides are TGTGCCAGCACTCCAAGGGACAGGGCCACCTACGAGCAGTACTTC.

The table lists this clonotype with many counts. The chain employs TRBV2 and TRBJ1-2; D is uncertain. Per germline, CDR1 SNHLY and CDR2 FYNNEI. Trimming took off 2 bases at V and 0 bases at J, with 10 bases between the two ends. The CDR3 sequence is 15 residues long. CDR3 nucleotides: TGTGCCAGCAGTGAAATAGCGCAAACTAACTATGGCTACACCTTC. Translated: CASSEIAQTNYGYTF.

CDR3 sequence: CASSRQGLNNSPLHF. The CDR3 DNA is TGTGCCAGCAGCCGACAGGGGCTGAATAATTCACCCCTCCACTTT. V and J are TRBV14 and TRBJ1-6, with TRBD1 matching 8 bases. CDR1 SGHDN and CDR2 FVKESK come from the germline V gene. With V trimmed by 4 bases and J by 5 bases, 4 bases remained unmatched. CDR3 length: 15 amino acids.

This clonotype appeared a few times. V and J are TRBV12-3 or TRBV12-4 and TRBJ1-1; TRBD1 agrees at 11 bases. J lost 11 bases, V lost 1 base, and 6 bases had no gene match. The CDR3 is 14 amino acids. This chain's CDR3 is CASSLGRDRGNAFF. The CDR3 DNA follows: TGTGCCAGCAGTTTAGGGAGGGACAGGGGGAATGCTTTCTTT.

A word on this clonotype: This may come from a read error, since a much larger clone is one base off. The J gene is TRBJ2-2, the V gene TRBV2, with TRBD2 matching 8 bases. Trimming cost V 7 bases and J 7 bases; bases outside gene matches: 11. Per the germline V gene, CDR1 is SNHLY and CDR2 is FYNNEI. This CDR3 spans 15 amino acids. The CDR3 reads CASTVGLALGGELFF. CDR3 DNA sequence: TGTGCCAGCACTGTAGGACTAGCTCTTGGCGGGGAGCTGTTTTTT.

This clonotype appeared a few times. The chain joins TRBV7-9 to TRBJ1-4; D might be TRBD1 (6 bases). This CDR3 contains 13 residues. V was shortened by 4 bases and J by 5 bases, with 8 bases between the two germline ends. Germline V gene lookup returns CDR1 SEHNR and CDR2 FQNEAQ (reference sequence). The chain's CDR3 is CASSWTANEKLFF. The CDR3 DNA reads as TGTGCCAGCAGCTGGACAGCCAATGAAAAACTGTTTTTT.

The table lists this clonotype with a few counts. The CDR3 loop is CASSADLELFF. DNA for the CDR3: TGTGCCAGCAGCGCAGATCTGGAGCTGTTTTTT. The chain joins TRBV11-2 to TRBJ2-2; D not certain. The CDR3 runs to 11 residues. V was cut by 5 bases and J by 10 bases, with 8 bases left in between. Germline V CDR1 and CDR2: SGHAT, FQNNGV.